What follows are 11 T cell receptor beta chains derived from one specimen sequenced in a study of T cells in Graves' hyperthyroidism and ophthalmopathy. There were TCR beta CDR3 regions amplified from RNA transcripts. With the HTBI primer set, the TCR CDR3 went through a first round of RT-PCR. Each CDR3 protein is one row after TCRdb ran MiXCR on the multiplex PCR reads. The table has hundreds of thousands of distinct CDR3 sequences, 15% to 20% seen once. Sample: blood. These receptors were collected from a man between 35 and 55 years old with Graves' ophthalmopathy.

This clonotype was observed a few times. The chain combines TRBV30 with TRBJ2-1; TRBD2 matches at 8 bases. V shed 5 bases and J 9 bases; nucleotides not matched to a gene: 9. Germline V lookup: CDR1 GTSNPN, CDR2 SVGIG (reference sequence). The CDR3 contains 13 residues. The CDR3 reads CAWAPGTRTEQFF. CDR3 DNA sequence: TGTGCCTGGGCTCCAGGGACTAGAACTGAGCAGTTCTTC.

This clonotype showed up many times. This chain uses TRBV18 with TRBJ2-7, with D perhaps assigned TRBD1 or TRBD2 (5 bases each). The CDR3 has 11 amino acids. Germline values: CDR1 KGHSH, CDR2 LQKENI. Trimming left V 6 bases short and J 5 bases short, with 8 bases between. The CDR3 DNA sequence: TGTGCCAGCTCTATGGGGGACGAGCAGTACTTC. It yields the protein CASSMGDEQYF.

In its sample, this clonotype was seen a few times. The chain uses TRBV9 and TRBJ2-5, with 7 bases that match TRBD2. Trimming removed 0 bases from V and 5 bases from J; junction bases left unmatched: 10. The V gene's germline CDR1 is SGDLS and CDR2 YYNGEE. The CDR3 covers 16 residues. The CDR3: CASSVESGNRGETQYF. CDR3 nucleotide sequence: TGTGCCAGCAGCGTAGAAAGCGGGAACAGAGGGGAGACCCAGTACTTC.

This clonotype was counted many times. This rearrangement joins TRBV18 to TRBJ2-5, with TRBD2 matching over 10 bases. The CDR3 contains 16 residues. Germline CDR1 is KGHSH and CDR2 is LQKENI. V shed 3 bases and J 5 bases; nucleotides not matched to a gene: 9. CDR3 loop: CASSPISGRASETQYF. The CDR3, as DNA: TGTGCCAGCTCACCTATCAGCGGGAGGGCGTCGGAGACCCAGTACTTC.

V gene TRBV5-1 combines with J gene TRBJ1-2; 8 bases fit TRBD1. V lost 4 bases and J lost 0; bases outside the gene matches: 5. The CDR3 loop spans 15 amino acids. Per germline, CDR1 SGHRS and CDR2 YFSETQ. The CDR3 DNA reads as TGCGCCAGCAGCCCGGACAGGGCAGCTAACTATGGCTACACCTTC. Protein product: CASSPDRAANYGYTF. Based on the CDR3 plus reference TRBV5-1 and TRBJ1-2, the full variable domain is KAGVTQTPRYLIKTRGQQVTLSCSPISGHRSVSWYQQTPGQGLQFLFEYFSETQRNKGNFPGRFSGRQFSNSRSEMNVSTLELGDSALYLCASSPDRAANYGYTFGSGTRLTVV.

The CDR3: CASSWLGSGANVLTF. DNA of the CDR3: TGTGCCAGCAGTTGGTTGGGATCTGGGGCCAACGTCCTGACTTTC. This chain connects TRBV6-1 to TRBJ2-6, with D unclear. Germline CDR1 is MNHNS and CDR2 is SASEGT. V lost 5 bases and J 1 base, leaving 9 bases between the germline ends. The CDR3 extends over 15 amino acids.

This clonotype was observed at least ten times. The genes are TRBV27 and TRBJ1-6, with 10 positions matching TRBD1. Germline trimming cut 2 bases from V and 10 bases from J; bases unmatched to any gene: 8. CDR1 is MNHEY, CDR2 SMNVEV, per germline (reference sequence). The CDR3 contains 16 residues. Here the CDR3 DNA reads TGTGCCAGCAGTTTAACAGCGACAGGGGGCAGGTCACCCCTCCACTTT. Translating it yields CASSLTATGGRSPLHF.

The V and J genes are TRBV9 and TRBJ1-1; D is ambiguous. Germline V gene data show CDR1 as SGDLS and CDR2 as YYNGEE. The CDR3 spans 13 residues. Trimming removed 0 bases from V and 1 base from J, with 4 bases in between. CDR3 sequence: CASSVAGNTEAFF. The CDR3 nucleotides read TGTGCCAGCAGCGTAGCTGGGAACACTGAAGCTTTCTTT.

This clonotype was observed a few times. V is TRBV5-5 and J is TRBJ2-5, with no clear D. The V and J ends lost 3 bases and 3 bases respectively, with 6 bases between them. Per the germline V gene, CDR1 is SGHKS and CDR2 is YYEKEE (reference sequence). The CDR3 spans 12 residues. The CDR3 DNA is TGTGCCAGCAGCTCTCCTAAAGAGACCCAGTACTTC. This codes for CASSSPKETQYF. Full variable domain (remainder filled in from reference TRBV5-5 and TRBJ2-5): DAGVTQSPTHLIKTRGQQVTLRCSPISGHKSVSWYQQVLGQGPQFIFQYYEKEERGRGNFPDRFSARQFPNYSSELNVNALLLGDSALYLCASSSPKETQYFGPGTRLLVL.

The chain employs TRBV29-1 and TRBJ2-3; 12 bases fit TRBD2. This CDR3 region has 17 residues. CDR1 and CDR2 (germline): SQVTM, ANQGSEA. Trimming at V came to 8 bases and at J to 5 bases, leaving 17 bases not matched to a gene. In DNA, the CDR3 is TGCAGCCCAGAAGGGGCTAGCGGGAGGGCCCAGGAAGATACGCAGTATTTT. Protein product: CSPEGASGRAQEDTQYF.

There are a few counts of this clonotype. The chain links TRBV12-3 or TRBV12-4 to TRBJ2-6; 8 positions match TRBD2. The V segment lost 11 bases and the J segment 2 bases; nucleotides outside the gene matches: 5. The CDR3 is 14 residues long. CDR3 residues: CAGGRSAGANVLTF. The CDR3 coding sequence is TGTGCCGGCGGGAGGAGCGCTGGGGCCAACGTCCTGACTTTC.